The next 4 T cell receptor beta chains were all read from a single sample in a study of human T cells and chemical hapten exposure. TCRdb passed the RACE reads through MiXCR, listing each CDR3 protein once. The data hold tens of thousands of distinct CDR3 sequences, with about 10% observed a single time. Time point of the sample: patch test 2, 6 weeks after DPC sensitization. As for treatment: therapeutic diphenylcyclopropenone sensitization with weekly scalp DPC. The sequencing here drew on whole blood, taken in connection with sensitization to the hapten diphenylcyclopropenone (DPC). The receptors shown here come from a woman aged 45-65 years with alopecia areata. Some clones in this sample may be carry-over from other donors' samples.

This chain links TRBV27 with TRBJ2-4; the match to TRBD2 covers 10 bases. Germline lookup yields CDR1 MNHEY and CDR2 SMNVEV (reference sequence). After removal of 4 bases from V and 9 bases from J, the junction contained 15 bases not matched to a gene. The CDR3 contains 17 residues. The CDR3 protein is CASSSPPSGSGGFIQYF. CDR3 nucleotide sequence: TGTGCCAGCAGTTCCCCCCCTAGCGGGAGTGGAGGATTCATTCAGTACTTC.

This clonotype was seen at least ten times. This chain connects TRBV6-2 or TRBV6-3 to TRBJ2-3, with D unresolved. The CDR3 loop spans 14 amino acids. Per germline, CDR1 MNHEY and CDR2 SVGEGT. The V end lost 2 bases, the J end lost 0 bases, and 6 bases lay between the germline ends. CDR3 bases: TGTGCCAGCAGTTACGTAACTAGCACAGATACGCAGTATTTT. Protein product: CASSYVTSTDTQYF.

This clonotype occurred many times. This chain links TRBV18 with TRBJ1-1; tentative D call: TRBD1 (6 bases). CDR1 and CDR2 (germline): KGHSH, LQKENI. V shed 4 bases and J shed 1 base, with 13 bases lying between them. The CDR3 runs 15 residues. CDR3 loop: CASSRDRPKNTEAFF. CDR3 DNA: TGTGCCAGCTCACGCGACAGGCCTAAGAACACTGAAGCTTTCTTT.

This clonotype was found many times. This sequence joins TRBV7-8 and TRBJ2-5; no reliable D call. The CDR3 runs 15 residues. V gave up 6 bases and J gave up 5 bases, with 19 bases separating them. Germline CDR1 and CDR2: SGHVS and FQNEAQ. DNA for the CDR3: TGTGCCAGCAGTCCAGTTAATCGCGGTGGGGAGACCCAGTACTTC. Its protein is CASSPVNRGGETQYF.